A single sample is the source of the 5 T cell receptor beta chains below, sequenced in a study of cytomegalovirus exposure and HLA in healthy donors. PCR primers comprised 60 Vbeta and 13 Jbeta primers. Libraries were prepared by immunoSEQ multiplex PCR; TCRdb keeps only in-frame clonotypes and omits some of them. The sample lists around 150,000 clones; about 78% were seen once. The sample was PBMCs. These receptor sequences come from a man in his forties in good health and CMV-seropositive.

This chain connects TRBV11-2 to TRBJ1-2; 9 bases agree with TRBD1. The J segment lost 8 bases and the V segment lost 6 bases, leaving 7 bases of the junction unmatched. CDR1 and CDR2 (germline): SGHAT, FQNNGV. The CDR3 sequence is 13 residues long. The CDR3 spells CASSMGTGKGYTF. Written as DNA, the CDR3 is TGTGCCAGCAGTATGGGGACAGGGAAAGGCTACACCTTC.

V usage is TRBV27 and J usage is TRBJ2-7; 10 bases align to TRBD1. Germline V CDR1 and CDR2: MNHEY, SMNVEV (reference sequence). V trimming: 5 bases; J trimming: 2 bases; junction bases outside the gene matches: 6. The CDR3 runs 15 residues. The CDR3 DNA sequence: TGTGCCAGCAGTCAAAGGACAGGGGGACCCTACGAGCAGTACTTC. Translation: CASSQRTGGPYEQYF.

This rearrangement joins TRBV25-1 to TRBJ1-1, with D perhaps matching TRBD1 (5 bases). The CDR3 runs 13 residues. Between the trimmed V and J ends, which lost 4 bases and 0 bases, there was a span of 6 bases. From germline, CDR1 is MGHDK and CDR2 SYGVNS. The CDR3 DNA sequence: TGTGCCAGCAGTGGGGGCCTGAACACTGAAGCTTTCTTT. Translation gives CASSGGLNTEAFF.

The chain combines TRBV28 with TRBJ2-7, with a possible D match to TRBD2 (6 bases). This CDR3 is built from 13 residues. CDR1 and CDR2 (germline): MDHEN, SYDVKM. The V and J ends lost 8 bases and 0 bases respectively, with 11 bases between them. The CDR3 DNA reads TGTGCCAGCGTGGGCGGGGCCTCCTACGAGCAGTACTTC. It codes for CASVGGASYEQYF. The variable domain in full, completed from reference TRBV28 and TRBJ2-7, reads DVKVTQSSRYLVKRTGEKVFLECVQDMDHENMFWYRQDPGLGLRLIYFSYDVKMKEKGDIPEGYSVSREKKERFSLILESASTNQTSMYLCASVGGASYEQYFGPGTRLTVT.

This clone was detected only once. V usage is TRBV7-9 and J usage is TRBJ2-5, with 10 bases fitting TRBD2. The V gene end was trimmed by 6 bases and the J gene end by 5 bases; junction bases not matched to a gene: 6. The CDR3 has 14 amino acids. Per the germline V gene, CDR1 is SEHNR and CDR2 is FQNEAQ (reference sequence). CDR3 sequence (DNA): TGTGCCAGCAGACCGGGACTAGCGTCCGAGACCCAGTACTTC. Protein: CASRPGLASETQYF.